The 5 T cell receptor beta chains listed next were all sequenced from one sample in a study of Graves' ophthalmopathy and Graves' hyperthyroidism. RNA transcripts served as template for amplifying TCR beta CDR3 sequences. HTBI-primed RT-PCR formed the first round, and a multiplex PCR formed the second. A single record per CDR3 protein comes from TCRdb applying MiXCR to the multiplex PCR reads. Of 350,000 to 400,000 distinct CDR3 sequences detected, approximately 16% appear once; the ten largest clones hold more than 1.5%. Material: peripheral blood. These receptors all come from a woman younger than 30 with Graves' ophthalmopathy.

This clonotype was recorded at least ten times. The chain links TRBV12-3 or TRBV12-4 to TRBJ2-4; the match to TRBD1 covers 7 bases. The V and J ends lost 3 bases and 0 bases, in that order; junction bases with no gene match: 2. The CDR3 contains 15 residues. CDR3 nucleotides: TGTGCCAGCAGTTTCGACAGGGTAGCCAAAAACATTCAGTACTTC. Encoded protein: CASSFDRVAKNIQYF.

This clonotype appeared once. The V and J genes are TRBV12-3 or TRBV12-4 and TRBJ2-2, with TRBD1 matching over 8 bases. V trimming: 2 bases; J trimming: 6 bases; junction bases outside the gene matches: 11. The CDR3 is 17 residues long. CDR3 amino acids: CASSLNRDRLAAGELFF. In DNA, the CDR3 is TGTGCCAGCAGTTTAAACCGGGACAGGTTGGCGGCCGGGGAGCTGTTTTTT.

This clonotype occurred many times. The chain joins TRBV2 to TRBJ1-1, with D uncertain. This CDR3 is 14 amino acids long. Trimming removed 9 bases from V and 1 base from J, with 15 bases in between. Germline CDR1 SNHLY, CDR2 FYNNEI. Written as DNA, the CDR3 is TGTGCCAGGCCACCGGGTCTGGGGAACACTGAAGCTTTCTTT. Translated: CARPPGLGNTEAFF.

The genes are TRBV28 and TRBJ1-5; D gene uncertain. This CDR3 region has 15 residues. The V gene lost 6 bases and the J gene lost 0 bases, with 12 bases spanning the gap. Germline CDR1 is MDHEN and CDR2 is SYDVKM. This chain's CDR3 is CASSIQLYSNQPQHF. Here the CDR3 DNA reads TGTGCCAGCAGCATACAGCTTTATAGCAATCAGCCCCAGCATTTT.

This clonotype was picked up many times. The chain couples TRBV12-3 or TRBV12-4 to TRBJ2-2; D possibly corresponds to TRBD2 (5 bases). Deletions cut 6 bases from V and 8 bases from J, with 13 bases between. This CDR3 contains 13 residues. The CDR3 DNA reads as TGTGCCAGCAGGACGAGCGGCTTGGGGGAGCTGTTTTTT. Protein: CASRTSGLGELFF.